The 24 T cell receptor beta chains below all came from one sample that was sequenced in a study of shared clonotypes between healthy human individuals. Clones were sequenced by immunoSEQ multiplex PCR, and TCRdb holds only the in-frame ones, with some missing. The data hold roughly 2 million clones, with just under 95% observed a single time. As defined, naive CD8 cells were CD45RO-negative and positively selected for CCR7, with terminally differentiated effector memory CD45RA+ cells excluded. The sample comprised naive CD8+ T cells sorted from blood. The receptor set was obtained from a man younger than 30 in good health.

As to this clone: Other DNA sequences in the same sample also yield this CDR3. V and J are TRBV5-1 and TRBJ2-7; tentatively, D is TRBD1 or TRBD2 (5 bases each). V lost 1 base to trimming and J lost 3 bases, with 11 bases between them. CDR1 is SGHRS and CDR2 is YFSETQ in the germline V gene. The CDR3 spans 14 residues. CDR3 in amino acids: CASSLYPGSYEQYF. DNA for the CDR3: TGCGCCAGCAGCTTGTACCCAGGGAGCTACGAGCAGTACTTC.

The chain has TRBV6-6 and TRBJ1-5; TRBD1 is a possible D gene (6 bases). V gave up 2 bases and J gave up 5 bases, with 13 bases separating them. The CDR3 length is 15 residues. CDR1 MNHNY and CDR2 SVGAGI come from the germline V gene (reference sequence). DNA of the CDR3: TGTGCCAGCAGTTACGGAACAGGGTACGATCAGCCCCAGCATTTT. Amino acids: CASSYGTGYDQPQHF.

This clone was recorded once. This rearrangement joins TRBV27 to TRBJ2-7; 12 nucleotides agree with TRBD2. This CDR3 spans 14 amino acids. V was pared by 7 bases and J by 5 bases, with 6 bases of the junction left unmatched. Germline-derived CDR1 and CDR2 are MNHEY and SMNVEV (reference sequence). CDR3: CASTSSGRAHEQYF. The DNA for the CDR3 is TGTGCCAGCACATCTAGCGGGAGGGCCCACGAGCAGTACTTC.

The chain combines TRBV5-1 with TRBJ2-3; D not certain. The germline V gene encodes CDR1 SGHRS and CDR2 YFSETQ. Trimming left V 0 bases short and J 0 bases short, with 8 bases between. This CDR3 is built from 15 residues. The CDR3 DNA is TGCGCCAGCAGCTTGGACTATACTAGCACAGATACGCAGTATTTT. Protein sequence: CASSLDYTSTDTQYF. Full variable domain (rest looked up from reference TRBV5-1 and TRBJ2-3): KAGVTQTPRYLIKTRGQQVTLSCSPISGHRSVSWYQQTPGQGLQFLFEYFSETQRNKGNFPGRFSGRQFSNSRSEMNVSTLELGDSALYLCASSLDYTSTDTQYFGPGTRLTVL.

The chain joins TRBV6-6 to TRBJ1-1; D remains unclear. V lost 6 bases and J 2 bases, leaving 16 bases between the germline ends. This CDR3 spans 15 amino acids. CDR1 MNHNY and CDR2 SVGAGI come from the germline V gene (reference sequence). CDR3: CASRYSAQLNTEAFF. CDR3 in DNA: TGTGCCAGCAGGTATTCCGCACAGTTAAACACTGAAGCTTTCTTT.

This clone has just one count. This sequence joins TRBV5-4 and TRBJ2-5; 7 positions agree with TRBD1. This CDR3 is 13 amino acids long. Trimming cost V 0 bases and J 5 bases; bases outside gene matches: 1. Germline V CDR1 and CDR2: SGHNT, YYREEE (reference sequence). The DNA of the CDR3 is TGTGCCAGCAGCTTGGGGACAGGCGAGACCCAGTACTTC. Translation: CASSLGTGETQYF.

As for this clone: This sample also contains other DNA sequences that code for the same CDR3. J is TRBJ2-1 and V is TRBV19, with TRBD2 matching 9 bases. The CDR3 sequence is 15 residues long. Germline CDR1 LNHDA, CDR2 SQIVND (reference sequence). V dropped 3 bases and J dropped 4; count of bases not matched to a gene: 4. The CDR3 loop reads CASSMVSGGYNEQFF. CDR3 nucleotides: TGTGCCAGTAGTATGGTTAGCGGGGGATACAATGAGCAGTTCTTC.

V gene TRBV5-8 combines with J gene TRBJ2-2; perhaps TRBD2 as D (5 bases). This CDR3 is 16 amino acids long. Deletions cut 4 bases from V and 1 base from J, with 14 bases between. From germline, CDR1 is SGHTS and CDR2 YDEGEE. DNA for the CDR3: TGTGCCAGCAGCCCAGTGGGGAGCCTGAACACCGGGGAGCTGTTTTTT. Its translation is CASSPVGSLNTGELFF.

This clone appeared a few times. The chain's CDR3 is CASSEPDRNTEAFF. The DNA of the CDR3 is TGTGCCAGCAGCGAACCGGACAGGAACACTGAAGCTTTCTTT. The J gene is TRBJ1-1, the V gene TRBV5-6; possible D gene TRBD1, 6 bases. This CDR3 is built from 14 residues. The germline V and J ends were trimmed by 4 bases and 1 base, with 11 bases remaining between them. Germline lookup yields CDR1 SGHDT and CDR2 YYEEEE.

The chain has TRBV5-6 and TRBJ2-7; 8 nucleotides match TRBD1. This CDR3 comprises 14 residues. Trimming cost V 0 bases and J 5 bases; bases outside gene matches: 4. Germline assignment: CDR1 SGHDT and CDR2 YYEEEE. The CDR3 loop is CASSLGTGSHEQYF. DNA for the CDR3: TGTGCCAGCAGCTTGGGGACAGGGTCCCACGAGCAGTACTTC.

The J gene is TRBJ1-1, the V gene TRBV27; maybe TRBD1 (5 bases). CDR3 length: 16 residues. Germline CDR1 and CDR2: MNHEY and SMNVEV (reference sequence). V was trimmed by 7 bases and J by 2 bases, leaving 20 bases between them. This chain's CDR3 is CASNLQTTGLNTEAFF. The CDR3, as DNA: TGTGCCAGCAACCTGCAGACTACGGGGCTTAACACTGAAGCTTTCTTT.

A word on this clone: The sample contains more than one DNA sequence encoding this CDR3. The chain uses TRBV9 and TRBJ2-7; 8 bases align to TRBD2. Trimming removed 3 bases from V and 2 bases from J; junction bases left unmatched: 4. This CDR3 contains 14 residues. Germline CDR1 SGDLS, CDR2 YYNGEE. CDR3 in amino acids: CASSGTSGAYEQYF. The CDR3 DNA is TGTGCCAGCAGCGGAACTAGCGGAGCCTACGAGCAGTACTTC.

The chain couples TRBV2 to TRBJ1-5; 7 positions match TRBD1. This CDR3 region has 15 residues. Trimming took 2 bases from V and 1 from J; bases not matched to a gene: 2. CDR1 is SNHLY, CDR2 FYNNEI, per germline. The CDR3 protein is CASSETGVSNQPQHF. The CDR3 nucleotides are TGTGCCAGCAGTGAAACAGGGGTAAGCAATCAGCCCCAGCATTTT.

The rearrangement joins TRBV4-3 to TRBJ2-1, with 7 nucleotides matching TRBD1. The CDR3 consists of 15 residues. The V segment lost 4 bases and the J segment 9 bases; nucleotides outside the gene matches: 12. Germline-derived CDR1 and CDR2 are LGHNA and YSLEER. The CDR3 region is CASSLGTEGTGEQFF. The CDR3 nucleotides read TGCGCCAGCAGCCTGGGGACAGAGGGAACAGGTGAGCAGTTCTTC.

This CDR3 reads CASSYSFRGTEAFF. CDR3 coding DNA: TGTGCCAGCAGCTATAGCTTCAGGGGCACTGAAGCTTTCTTT. The chain uses TRBV11-2 and TRBJ1-1; weak D call: TRBD1 (6 bases). Germline CDR1 is SGHAT and CDR2 is FQNNGV. This CDR3 is built from 14 residues. V gave up 4 bases and J gave up 4 bases, with 13 bases separating them.

The rearrangement links TRBV28 to TRBJ2-2; unclear D gene. Trimming shortened V by 6 bases and J by 2 bases, and 10 bases separated the two germline ends. This CDR3 has 14 amino acids. Germline assignment: CDR1 MDHEN and CDR2 SYDVKM. DNA for the CDR3: TGTGCCAGCAGCCCCCGACAAAACACCGGGGAGCTGTTTTTT. Translating it yields CASSPRQNTGELFF.

The genes are TRBV7-9 and TRBJ2-1; 11 nucleotides agree with TRBD2. This CDR3 comprises 16 residues. CDR1 SEHNR and CDR2 FQNEAQ come from the germline V gene (reference sequence). V was clipped by 5 bases and J by 7 bases; unmatched bases: 10. The CDR3 sequence is CASSLVTGTSGNEQFF. As DNA, the CDR3 is TGTGCCAGCAGCCTCGTCACCGGGACTAGCGGTAATGAGCAGTTCTTC.

For the CDR3, the DNA is TGTGCCAGCAGTTACCGGGGGGTCAGCGAGCAATACGAGCAGTACTTC. Its translation: CASSYRGVSEQYEQYF. The gene calls are TRBV6-5 and TRBJ2-7; the match to TRBD2 covers 7 bases. CDR1 and CDR2 from the germline V gene are MNHEY and SVGAGI. The CDR3 loop spans 16 amino acids. Trimming removed 2 bases from V and 4 bases from J; junction bases left unmatched: 11.

The rearrangement links TRBV2 to TRBJ2-2; 8 bases are shared with TRBD1. The junction had 5 bases not matched to a gene; V was cut back by 7 bases and J by 1 base. CDR1 and CDR2 from the germline V gene are SNHLY and FYNNEI. This CDR3 has 15 residues. The DNA for the CDR3 is TGTGCCAGCAACCGAGGACAGGGGAACACCGGGGAGCTGTTTTTT. Protein product: CASNRGQGNTGELFF.

DNA for the CDR3: TGTGCCAGCAGCAGCGGGGGCCTACAAGAGACCCAGTACTTC. Residues: CASSSGGLQETQYF. The chain is built from TRBV6-5 and TRBJ2-5; TRBD2 matches 8 bases. Per the germline V gene, CDR1 is MNHEY and CDR2 is SVGAGI. J gave up 2 bases and V 6 bases, and 5 bases lay outside the gene matches. The CDR3 is 14 residues long.

Notes on this clone: This sample also contains other DNA sequences that code for the same CDR3. This chain joins TRBV28 and TRBJ2-7, with a tentative D call TRBD1 (8 bases). Germline V gives CDR1 MDHEN, CDR2 SYDVKM. This CDR3 is 13 amino acids long. V was shortened by 6 bases and J by 3 bases, with 12 bases between the two germline ends. CDR3 nucleotides: TGTGCCAGCAGGACAGGGGAGGGCTACGAGCAGTACTTC. Encoded protein: CASRTGEGYEQYF.

The chain has TRBV4-1 and TRBJ2-7; tentative D call: TRBD2 (6 bases). This CDR3 comprises 14 residues. Germline lookup yields CDR1 MGHRA and CDR2 YSYEKL. Trimming removed 2 bases at V and 0 bases at J, with 8 bases between. The CDR3 loop reads CASSQLTSSYEQYF. Written as DNA, the CDR3 is TGCGCCAGCAGCCAACTGACTAGCTCCTACGAGCAGTACTTC.

The chain recombines TRBV5-6 with TRBJ1-2; no definite D call. CDR1 is SGHDT, CDR2 YYEEEE, per germline. Trimming pared 4 bases from V and 0 bases from J, leaving 13 bases between. The CDR3 contains 15 residues. The CDR3 spells CASSPPGEANYGYTF. The CDR3 DNA reads as TGTGCCAGCAGCCCCCCGGGCGAAGCTAACTATGGCTACACCTTC. The whole variable domain, filled in from reference TRBV5-6 and TRBJ1-2, reads DAGVTQSPTHLIKTRGQQVTLRCSPKSGHDTVSWYQQALGQGPQFIFQYYEEEERQRGNFPDRFSGHQFPNYSSELNVNALLLGDSALYLCASSPPGEANYGYTFGSGTRLTVV.

This clone appeared a single time. V is TRBV13 and J is TRBJ1-1; D remains ambiguous. CDR3 length: 11 residues. Germline-derived CDR1 and CDR2 are PRHDT and FYEKMQ (reference sequence). V lost 5 bases to trimming and J lost 6 bases, with 7 bases between them. DNA of the CDR3: TGTGCCAGCAGCGAGAGTGCTGAAGCTTTCTTT. It translates to CASSESAEAFF.